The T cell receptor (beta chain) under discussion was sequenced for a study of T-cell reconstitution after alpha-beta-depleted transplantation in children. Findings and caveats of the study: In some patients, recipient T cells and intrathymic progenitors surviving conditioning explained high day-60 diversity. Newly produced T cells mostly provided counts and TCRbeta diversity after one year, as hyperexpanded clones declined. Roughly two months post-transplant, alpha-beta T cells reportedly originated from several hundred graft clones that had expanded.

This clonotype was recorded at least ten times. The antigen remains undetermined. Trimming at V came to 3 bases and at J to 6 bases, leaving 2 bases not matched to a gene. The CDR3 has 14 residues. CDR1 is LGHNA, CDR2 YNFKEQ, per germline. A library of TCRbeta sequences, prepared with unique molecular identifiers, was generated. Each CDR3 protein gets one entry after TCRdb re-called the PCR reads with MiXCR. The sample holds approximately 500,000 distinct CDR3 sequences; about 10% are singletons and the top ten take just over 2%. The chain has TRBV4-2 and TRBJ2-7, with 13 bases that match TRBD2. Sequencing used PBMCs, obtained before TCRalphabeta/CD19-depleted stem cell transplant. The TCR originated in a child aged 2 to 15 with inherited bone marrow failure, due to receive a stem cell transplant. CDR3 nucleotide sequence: TGTGCCAGCAGCCATACTAGCGGGAGGGCCGAGCAGTACTTC. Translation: CASSHTSGRAEQYF.